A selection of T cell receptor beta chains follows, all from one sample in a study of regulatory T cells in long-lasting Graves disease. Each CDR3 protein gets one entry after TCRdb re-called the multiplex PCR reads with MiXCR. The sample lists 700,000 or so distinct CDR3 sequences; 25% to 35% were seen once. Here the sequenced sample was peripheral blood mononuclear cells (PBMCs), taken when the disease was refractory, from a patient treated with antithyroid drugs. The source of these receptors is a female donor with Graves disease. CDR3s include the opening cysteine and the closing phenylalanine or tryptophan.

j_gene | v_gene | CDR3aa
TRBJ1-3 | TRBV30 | CAWSGTDFAGNTIYF
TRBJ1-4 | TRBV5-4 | CASSPDGQVNEKLFF
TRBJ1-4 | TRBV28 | CASSSARTVEPEGNEKLFF
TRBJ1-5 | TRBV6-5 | CASSYSGRHQPQHF
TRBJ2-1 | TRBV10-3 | CAISPGQGNNEQFF
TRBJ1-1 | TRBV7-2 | CASSLYPTGTEAFF
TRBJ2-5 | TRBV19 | CATGRDWETQYF
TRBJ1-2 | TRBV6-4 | CASSLTQKGYTF
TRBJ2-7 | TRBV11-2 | CASSRTGSNVNEQYF
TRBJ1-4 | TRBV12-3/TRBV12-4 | CASSLRGGAFEKLFF
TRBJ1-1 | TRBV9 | CAGSKGQLNTEAFF
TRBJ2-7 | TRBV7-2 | CASSHGTGGDEQYF
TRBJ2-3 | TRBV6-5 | CASSYSFRSVTDTQYF
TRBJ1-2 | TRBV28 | CASSPVRGGTYGYTF
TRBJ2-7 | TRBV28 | CASRTGGSGTYEQYF
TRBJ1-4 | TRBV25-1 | CASSEYREHEKLFF
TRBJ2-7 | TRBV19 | CASSFDRGLSYEQYF
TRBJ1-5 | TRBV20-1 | CSARTGSSNQPQHF
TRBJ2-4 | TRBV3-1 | CASSPRILAAVGNIQYF
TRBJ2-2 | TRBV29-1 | CSVVGGADTGELFF
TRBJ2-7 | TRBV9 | CASSDGGSSYEQYF
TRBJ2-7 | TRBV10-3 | CAISDPDRGYEQYF
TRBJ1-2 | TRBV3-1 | CASSQGDMAKTYGYTF
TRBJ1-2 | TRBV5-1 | CASSLALSAGDGYTF
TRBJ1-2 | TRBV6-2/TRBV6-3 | CASSLGGVEGYTF
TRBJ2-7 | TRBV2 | CASSEAPSGDSYEQYF
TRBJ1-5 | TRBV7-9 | CASSSTETGVGNQPQHF
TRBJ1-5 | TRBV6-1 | CASSLARGSQPQHF
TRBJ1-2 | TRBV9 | CASSVLEGPPYGYTF
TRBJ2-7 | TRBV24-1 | CATSDFDPGKTHEQYF
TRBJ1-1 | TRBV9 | CASSTSPNTEAFF
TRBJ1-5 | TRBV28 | CASSPPTGTANQPQHF
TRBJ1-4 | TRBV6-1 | CASEGRPFNEKLFF
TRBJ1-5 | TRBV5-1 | CASSLRGSQPQHF
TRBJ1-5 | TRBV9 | CASSADYPQHF
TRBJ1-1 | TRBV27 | CASRLWHPTGDTEAFF
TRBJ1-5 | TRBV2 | CASNGGSNQPQHF
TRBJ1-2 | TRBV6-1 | CATMTGNYGYTF
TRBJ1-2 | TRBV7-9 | CASSDLTTGRPTMYGYTF
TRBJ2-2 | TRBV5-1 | CASSSNLGASGELFF
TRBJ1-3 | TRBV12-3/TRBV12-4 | CASSPQGPSSGNTIYF
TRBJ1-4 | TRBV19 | CASERGGQSAEKLFF
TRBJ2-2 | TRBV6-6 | CASSWTGTNTGELFF
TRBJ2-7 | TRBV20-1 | CSARDNQRLYNEQYF
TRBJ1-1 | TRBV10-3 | CAIKGRADRDNTEAFF
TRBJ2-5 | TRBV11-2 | CASSWDRLQETQYF
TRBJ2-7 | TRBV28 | CASSLRLLVEQYF
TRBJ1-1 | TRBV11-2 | CASSLRVGALNTEAFF
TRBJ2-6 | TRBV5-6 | CASSRAGEIGANVLTF
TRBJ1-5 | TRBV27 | CASSSETGGGNQPQHF
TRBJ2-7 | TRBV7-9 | CASSPFDRSSYEQYF
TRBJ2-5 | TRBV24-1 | CATSDLPISGGQGSEETQYF
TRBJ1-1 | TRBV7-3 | CASSTQVGNTEAFF
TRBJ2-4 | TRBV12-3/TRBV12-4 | CASSSWDRAKNIQYF